This T cell receptor beta chain comes out of a study of neurological immune-mediated disorders (dated by TCRdb to the late 2010s). About the study as a whole: Of the approximately 34 multiple sclerosis patients, 31 had relapsing-remitting MS and 3 had secondary progressive MS. Longitudinal samples, technical triplicates and paired sorted CD4+ and CD8+ T-cell subsets, alongside PBMC samples, were included among the 106 TCR-beta libraries. Peripheral blood TCR-beta repertoires from HTLV-I-associated myelopathy (HAM/TSP) patients, multiple sclerosis patients and healthy controls were compared by UMI-based sequencing. The cohort comprised about 70 subjects: roughly 15 HAM/TSP patients, 35 or so multiple sclerosis patients and around 20 healthy controls. Points the paper makes about the study in general: TCR clonal expansion was highest in HAM/TSP patients and lowest in MS patients, with MS patients falling below even healthy controls. Expanded clones from different subjects shared no identical CDR3 amino acid sequences, which suggests that TCR-beta repertoires were private in all groups. No clinical or MRI features were associated with the MS cluster, and the authors said that larger cohorts are needed. In a phylogenetic analysis, the repertoires of 18 out of 34 MS patients fell into a single cluster of related CDR3 sequences, pointing to a possible signature at the repertoire level.

From the germline V gene, CDR1 is KGHSH and CDR2 is LQKENI. Deletion took 4 bases off V and 7 bases off J, with a span of 16 bases between the germline ends. The CDR3, from cysteine to phenylalanine, totals 14 residues. Only the CDR3 portion is preserved as DNA: 42 bases, with reading frame beginning at the first base. Libraries from unsorted PBMCs were made from 2 million PBMCs kept in RNAlater at -80 degrees C until RNA extraction. Multiple sclerosis patients were enrolled in a US clinical protocol evaluating disease progression by magnetic resonance imaging. Peripheral blood underwent Ficoll-Hypaque density gradient centrifugation to isolate PBMCs, which were then cryopreserved in liquid nitrogen. To synthesize cDNA, template-switch 5'RACE was performed with a primer carrying a 10-nucleotide random unique molecular identifier so that each TCR transcript was tagged. Each sequencing run produced over 160 million TCR-beta sequences covering 15-18 subjects. The RNeasy kit was used to extract total RNA. The KAPA Real-time Library Amplification kit was used to amplify TCR-beta VDJ regions with primers targeting the TCR constant region and the 5'RACE anchor. A first PCR added sample indexes and Illumina adaptors, and a second PCR then raised library yield. After purification with Ampure beads, the TCR product of roughly 650 bp was size-selected on a 2% E-gel SizeSelection system. Before pooling, library quality was assessed on a Bioanalyzer, concentration was determined with Qubit, and library quantification was performed with the Kapa Library Quantification kit. An Illumina HiSeq 2500 sequenced the libraries paired-end 2 x 150 bp. To increase sequence diversity, roughly 24-31% phiX was spiked into each library pool. The authors processed their data as follows. The UMI-based MiGEC pipeline processed quality-filtered reads and removed over 75% of raw TCR sequences during error correction. IMGT germline references were used for aligning VDJ genes, and each clonotype was defined as a unique CDR3 amino acid sequence together with its V-J genes. VDJtools evaluated clonal expansion, Shannon diversity and CDR3 relatedness (CalcPairwiseDistances, ClusterSamples); CLCbio workbench built phylogenetic trees. A clone was classed as expanded if it had 8 or more unique UMIs, a cutoff based on coefficient-of-variation modelling across technical triplicates. TCRdb ran its own pipeline on the public reads, namely fastp trimming at Q25 and MiXCR clone calling, and kept in-frame beta chains. Every distinct CDR3 protein forms one entry, paired with its most common genes and DNA. Clone size and V and J calls follow TCRdb, not the original study. The sample table lists 55,000 to 65,000 distinct CDR3 sequences, over 3.5% of them with a count of one. The ten largest account for roughly 2.3% of the sample.

This clonotype has ten or more counts. Its recognized antigen is unknown. No qualities accompany the bases; no much larger clone lies one base away. The chain uses TRBV18 and TRBJ1-1; confidence is insufficient to name the D gene. The receptor's source is a woman in her forties or fifties with multiple sclerosis. The sequencing input was PBMCs. The DNA sequence is TGTGCCAGCTCACTTCAGGCGGGGTTGGGTGAAGCTTTCTTT. This gives the protein CASSLQAGLGEAFF.